What follows is one T cell receptor beta chain and its context. Its specific antigen is unknown. Per-nucleotide qualities are absent, and no much larger clonotype sits a single base away. This sample was included in a study of T cells in Graves' hyperthyroidism and ophthalmopathy (dated 2019 in TCRdb). About the full investigation: Peripheral blood samples were taken at initial diagnosis, before any treatment was given. The 90 to 100 discovery patients were randomly split 7:3 into training and test sets. Prospective prediction of ophthalmopathy was tested in an independent validation cohort of fewer than 20 hyperthyroidism patients and some 17 patients who later progressed to ophthalmopathy. TCR V-J signatures able to tell the groups apart were searched for in a discovery cohort of some 97 patients, of whom over 40 had Graves' ophthalmopathy and 55 to 60 had stable Graves' hyperthyroidism. After blood sampling, hyperthyroidism patients were treated with methimazole at a starting dose of 30 mg daily, and ophthalmopathy patients were treated with high-dose intravenous methylprednisolone. Thyroid tissue and blood T-cell repertoires from about six Graves' hyperthyroidism patients were also compared in the study. According to the paper, TCR Vbeta CDR3 sequencing was carried out on around 140 peripheral blood samples, which came from fewer than 50 ophthalmopathy, some 73 hyperthyroidism and some 17 progressor patients. The investigation overall reported the following: Blood samples also contained most of the expanded thyroid clonotypes (frequency above 0.001), which suggests that blood repertoires may reflect thyroid immune responses. Ophthalmopathy was separated from stable hyperthyroidism by a 13 V-J signature model, with approximately 89% sensitivity and roughly 84% specificity obtained in cross-validation and 80%/75% obtained in testing. No statistical method was used to fix the sample size in advance, and group allocation was not hidden from the investigators. In validation, the model predicted progression to ophthalmopathy with approximately 71% sensitivity and around 72% specificity, a median of roughly seven months before onset.

The TCR beta CDR3 regions were amplified from RNA transcripts. The TCR CDR3 was subjected to a first round of RT-PCR using the HTBI primer set and the Qiagen OneStep RT-PCR kit. A second multiplex PCR round built the libraries, followed by size selection and purification. Paired-end sequencing of the libraries was performed with 100 bp reads on an Illumina HiSeq2000. The paper's processing steps were these. SOAPnuke was used to process the raw data, removing reads that contained adapters or uncalled bases, had a mean Phred below 15, or lacked an exact match to the constant primer or identifier. COPE v1.2.5 was used to merge high-quality paired reads, and clonotypes were defined as unique nucleotide sequences. Clonotypes were aligned to IMGT TRBV, TRBD and TRBJ reference segments using MiTCR v1.1. The analysis included only V-J combinations with a frequency above 0.0001, which together covered about 99% of the repertoires. The TCS score was defined as F50 (clonal expansion) divided by E x V (chaos), with BLOSUM62-based TCRdist calculated between CDR3 peptides within each V-J. Welch's t-statistics and random forest reduced 450 to 600 V-J features to 13, which were used in a naive Bayes classifier (R e1071). TCRdb reanalyzed the raw reads on its own, using fastp at Q25 for trimming and MiXCR for clone calling, and kept in-frame beta chains. Records with the same CDR3 protein are collapsed into one entry carrying the most frequent genes and DNA. In this record, the V and J calls reflect TCRdb's handling and not the investigators' own analysis. The sample table shows 300,000 to 350,000 distinct CDR3 sequences, and 15% to 20% are seen once. The ten largest account for around 15% of the sample.

In the ophthalmopathy patients, disease was moderately to severely active, with a Clinical Activity Score of 3 or more, a NOSPECS grade of 4 or more, and a duration of less than 3 months. The study excluded patients with uncontrolled infections, other autoimmune diseases, pregnancy or lactation. Diagnoses were established on the basis of clinical symptoms, serum thyroxine and TRAb, thyroid ultrasound, and orbital computed tomography. PBMCs were isolated from 7.5 to 10 ml of fresh peripheral blood by Ficoll-Paque density gradient centrifugation. Trizol reagent was used to extract total RNA, and RNA quality was then checked on an Agilent 2100 Bioanalyzer. CDR1 and CDR2 (GTSNPN, SVGIG) derive from the germline V gene (reference sequence). Counted from cysteine to phenylalanine, this CDR3 has 12 amino acids. Just the 36-base CDR3 DNA is kept, in frame starting at base 1. The junction shows trimming of 5 bases on V and 5 bases on J, and the gene matches do not reach 5 bases of it.

The receptor chain draws on TRBV30 and TRBJ1-1; a stretch of 7 junction bases matches TRBD1. The sequenced material came from blood. The sequence was obtained from a middle-aged woman with Graves' ophthalmopathy. The nucleotide sequence reads TGTGCCTGGGAGACAGGGAGGACTGAAGCTTTCTTT. This encodes CAWETGRTEAFF.